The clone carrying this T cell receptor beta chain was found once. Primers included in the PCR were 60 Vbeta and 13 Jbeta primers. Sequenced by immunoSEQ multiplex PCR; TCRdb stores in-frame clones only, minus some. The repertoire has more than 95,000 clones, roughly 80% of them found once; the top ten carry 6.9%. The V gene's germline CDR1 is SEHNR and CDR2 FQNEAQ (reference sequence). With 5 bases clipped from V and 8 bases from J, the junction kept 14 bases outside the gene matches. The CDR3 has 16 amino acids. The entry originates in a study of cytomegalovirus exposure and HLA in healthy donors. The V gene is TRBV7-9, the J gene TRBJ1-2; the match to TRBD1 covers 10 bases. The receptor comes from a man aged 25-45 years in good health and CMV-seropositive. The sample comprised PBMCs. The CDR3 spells CASSRFLLGTGEGYTF. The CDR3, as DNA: TGTGCCAGCAGCCGTTTCCTCCTCGGGACAGGGGAGGGCTACACCTTC. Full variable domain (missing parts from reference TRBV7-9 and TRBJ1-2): DTGVSQNPRHKITKRGQNVTFRCDPISEHNRLYWYRQTLGQGPEFLTYFQNEAQLEKSRLLSDRFSAERPKGSFSTLEIQRTEQGDSAMYLCASSRFLLGTGEGYTFGSGTRLTVV.